This entry features one TCR beta chain sequence. The antigen is not known. Trimming cost V 2 bases and J 2 bases; bases outside gene matches: 4. Germline-derived CDR1 and CDR2 are ENHRY and SYGVKD. This CDR3 is built from 15 residues. The PCR made use of 60 Vbeta and 13 Jbeta primers. Method: immunoSEQ multiplex PCR; TCRdb's copy keeps in-frame clones and lacks some. The table records about 160,000 clones, 70% to 80% of them present only once. The data originate from a study of cytomegalovirus exposure and HLA in healthy donors. Study-wide results and limits: A later analysis revealed that TCR association rates differed between HLA loci, peaking at DRB1 and bottoming out at HLA-C. Accurate HLA-A and HLA-B prediction from TCR beta sequences was reported for most subjects. The study recorded 164 TCR beta chains that were cytomegalovirus-associated.

Sequencing used PBMCs. V and J are TRBV10-3 and TRBJ2-7; 9 nucleotides line up with TRBD2. The sequence derives from a man aged 18 to 35 in good health and CMV-seropositive. CDR3 sequence reads: CAISEKTSGAYEQYF. The CDR3 DNA reads as TGTGCCATCAGTGAGAAGACTAGCGGAGCCTACGAGCAGTACTTC.